One sample yielded the 6 T cell receptor beta chains listed below, sequenced in a study of human T cells and chemical hapten exposure. A single record per CDR3 protein comes from TCRdb applying MiXCR to the RACE reads. The sample has tens of thousands of distinct CDR3 sequences; about 8.5% are singletons. Regarding time point: patch test 2, 6 weeks after DPC sensitization. Treatment: therapeutic diphenylcyclopropenone sensitization with weekly scalp DPC. Material: whole blood, obtained in connection with sensitization to the hapten diphenylcyclopropenone (DPC). These TCRs come from a woman between 50 and 59 years old with alopecia areata. Some clones in this sample may be carry-over from other donors' samples.

V usage is TRBV2 and J usage is TRBJ1-5, with a weak D call TRBD1 (5 bases). Germline V gene lookup returns CDR1 SNHLY and CDR2 FYNNEI. V was pared by 9 bases and J by 4 bases, with 13 bases between. This CDR3 contains 13 residues. The CDR3 reads CASSQGLNQPQHF. In DNA form, the CDR3 reads TGTGCCAGTTCGCAGGGATTAAATCAGCCCCAGCATTTT.

This clonotype has more than one count but fewer than ten. The chain recombines TRBV19 with TRBJ2-7; D gene ambiguous. Trimming took 3 bases from V and 2 from J, leaving 11 bases between them. Germline CDR1 and CDR2: LNHDA and SQIVND (reference sequence). CDR3 length: 14 amino acids. CDR3 sequence (DNA): TGTGCCAGTAGTATCGGTCCGCTTACCTACGAGCAGTACTTC. Residues: CASSIGPLTYEQYF. Filled out from reference TRBV19 and TRBJ2-7, the complete variable domain reads DGGITQSPKYLFRKEGQNVTLSCEQNLNHDAMYWYRQDPGQGLRLIYYSQIVNDFQKGDIAEGYSVSREKKESFPLTVTSAQKNPTAFYLCASSIGPLTYEQYFGPGTRLTVT.

This clonotype was seen a few times. This chain links TRBV7-2 with TRBJ2-1; 8 nucleotides align to TRBD1. The CDR3 has 15 residues. CDR1 and CDR2 (germline): SGHTA, FQGNSA. The J segment lost 2 bases and the V segment lost 5 bases, leaving 5 bases of the junction unmatched. For the CDR3, the DNA is TGTGCCAGCAGCGTCCGGGACAGGACCTACAATGAGCAGTTCTTC. Protein product: CASSVRDRTYNEQFF.

This clonotype appeared many times. This rearrangement joins TRBV6-2 or TRBV6-3 to TRBJ2-3; 8 bases are a match to TRBD2. CDR3 length equals 17 residues. Trimming took 2 bases from V and 3 from J; bases not matched to a gene: 10. CDR1 is MNHEY and CDR2 is SVGEGT in the germline V gene. CDR3 in amino acids: CASSYHPEAGETDTQYF. CDR3 bases: TGTGCCAGCAGTTACCATCCGGAAGCGGGAGAGACAGATACGCAGTATTTT.

This rearrangement joins TRBV3-1 to TRBJ1-1; maybe TRBD1 (5 bases). Germline-derived CDR1 and CDR2 are LGHDT and YNNKEL (reference sequence). The CDR3 is made up of 15 amino acids. Trimming took off 3 bases at V and 3 bases at J, with 14 bases between the two ends. The CDR3 region is CASSQGTGAYTEAFF. As DNA, the CDR3 is TGTGCCAGCAGCCAGGGAACAGGTGCCTACACTGAAGCTTTCTTT.

This clonotype was observed a handful of times. J is TRBJ1-5 and V is TRBV30; D unclear. The CDR3 is made up of 16 amino acids. The V end was cut by 0 bases, the J end by 0 bases, with 12 bases between. Looked up from germline, CDR1 is GTSNPN and CDR2 is SVGIG (reference sequence). For the CDR3, the DNA is TGTGCCTGGAGTGTACGATTGGGCTTTAGCAATCAGCCCCAGCATTTT. This gives the protein CAWSVRLGFSNQPQHF.